This TCR beta chain was captured by sequencing in a study of CD8+ T cells in alopecia areata (dated by TCRdb to 2016 to 2019). For the study in its entirety: Treated patients were enrolled in an open-label pilot trial of oral tofacitinib, 5 to 10 mg twice daily, for moderate-to-severe alopecia areata. Clonality in the scalp was compared among normal scalp (n=4), patchy alopecia areata scalp (n=8), and alopecia totalis/universalis scalp (n=8). Tofacitinib was given for 6 to 18 months, followed by 6 months of follow-up off drug to assess delayed response and recurrence. RNA came from the PAXgene miRNA kit for fixed scalp, the miRNeasy kit for PBMCs, and the RNeasy kit for mouse skin. TCRbeta CDR3 regions were amplified by immunoSEQ multiplex PCR with 35 Vbeta forward and 13 Jbeta reverse primers. Human TCRbeta sequencing covered scalp tissue and sorted CD4+ and CD8+ peripheral blood T cells from patchy and totalis/universalis alopecia areata patients and healthy controls. Biopsies were taken from tofacitinib-treated patients at baseline and at 4 and 24 weeks of treatment, and a later scalp biopsy was taken in several of the tofacitinib-treated patients. In both human patients and the C3H/HeJ mouse model, the study applied high-throughput TCRbeta sequencing to look at T cell clonal expansion in alopecia areata. For the treated patients, the SALT score, which quantifies what percentage of scalp surface area is affected, served as the measure of disease severity.

The library was produced with the immunoSEQ multiplex PCR assay. To provide template for TCR sequencing, every sample had RNA extracted and reverse transcribed into cDNA. SuperScript III was used to make first-strand cDNA, primed with a 2:1 mix of oligo-dT and random hexamers. A synthetic immune receptor repertoire was used to gauge amplification bias, and whatever bias remained was removed computationally. In the original analysis: Raw reads were preprocessed for error removal, and CDR3 was defined according to IMGT conventions as running from the conserved cysteine to phenylalanine. Clonality was computed as 1 minus the Shannon entropy, with the entropy normalized by log2 of the number of productive unique TCRs. Scalp TCRbeta sequences were cross-referenced with sorted blood CD4 and CD8 repertoires so that the CD4 or CD8 identity of scalp clones could be inferred. In its TCRdb copy, this immuneACCESS table keeps in-frame sequences only and misses some clones. Where compared with another copy, unresolved V genes explain less than half of these, and the others have no known cause. V, J and clone size reflect that table, while D and trimming were determined from the DNA. Across this sample there are a few hundred thousand clones, with roughly 44% seen only once. The ten largest clones capture 2% to 3% of the sample.

The investigation overall reported the following: With tofacitinib, both scalp clonality and the number of expanded CD8+ clones among the top 100 scalp clones went down significantly. Because the treated cohort was small and had only one nonresponder, larger studies are needed to examine links between baseline CD8+ expansion and response. Shared TCR sequences between patients were less evident than in mice, which may be partly attributable to HLA diversity in the patient population. Compared with normal scalp, lesional scalp had higher clonality and more expanded CD8+ clones, particularly in alopecia totalis/universalis, a pattern that suggests antigenic drive. Many expanded lesional clones persisted in scalp and blood during tofacitinib treatment, which may partly explain relapse after stopping treatment. Unlike mouse skin, which is dominated by gammadelta T cells, normal human skin has resident alphabeta T cells that are also sequenced, and this complicates analysis of the scalp TCR repertoire.

Details on this clone: Its recognized antigen is unknown. No much larger clone exists at a distance of one base, and base qualities are not known.

CDR3 length: 14 amino acids, cysteine to phenylalanine. Solely the CDR3 DNA is kept, with 42 bases framed from the first base. The germline V gene supplies CDR1 SGHRS and CDR2 YFSETQ. Here V drops 4 bases and J drops 1 base, and the junction holds 2 bases not matched to any gene. The treatment or condition label of this sample denotes: oral pan-JAK inhibitor, 5-10 mg twice daily. Peripheral blood and lesional scalp punch biopsies were obtained from patients with alopecia areata. PBMCs were separated by density centrifugation and stained for CD3, CD4 and CD8, after which CD4+ and CD8+ T cells were sorted on a FACSAria.

The chain uses TRBV5-1 and TRBJ2-1; 7 central nucleotides agree with TRBD2. The source of this sequence is a human donor with alopecia areata. The sample consisted of CD4+ T cells sorted from blood, taken at roughly week 38, from a patient treated with tofacitinib. For the CDR3, the sequence is CASSGEGSYNEQFF. The sequenced DNA: TGCGCCAGCAGCGGGGAGGGGTCCTACAATGAGCAGTTCTTC.